This T cell receptor beta chain is from a study of cytomegalovirus exposure and HLA in healthy donors. This clone came up a few times. A multiplex PCR was run with 60 Vbeta primers and 13 Jbeta primers. Generated by immunoSEQ multiplex PCR, the TCRdb table keeps only in-frame clones and is missing some. The sample carries around 140,000 clones, approximately 80% recorded once. This receptor was obtained from a woman in her thirties or forties in good health and CMV-seronegative. The sequenced material came from PBMCs.

This chain's CDR3 is CASGDRGLIGETQYF. CDR3 nucleotide sequence: TGTGCCAGCGGAGACAGGGGGCTTATCGGAGAGACCCAGTACTTC. The V gene is TRBV9, the J gene TRBJ2-5; 10 bases agree with TRBD1. The CDR3 sequence is 15 residues long. Looked up from germline, CDR1 is SGDLS and CDR2 is YYNGEE. With 7 bases clipped from V and 4 bases from J, the junction kept 10 bases outside the gene matches.